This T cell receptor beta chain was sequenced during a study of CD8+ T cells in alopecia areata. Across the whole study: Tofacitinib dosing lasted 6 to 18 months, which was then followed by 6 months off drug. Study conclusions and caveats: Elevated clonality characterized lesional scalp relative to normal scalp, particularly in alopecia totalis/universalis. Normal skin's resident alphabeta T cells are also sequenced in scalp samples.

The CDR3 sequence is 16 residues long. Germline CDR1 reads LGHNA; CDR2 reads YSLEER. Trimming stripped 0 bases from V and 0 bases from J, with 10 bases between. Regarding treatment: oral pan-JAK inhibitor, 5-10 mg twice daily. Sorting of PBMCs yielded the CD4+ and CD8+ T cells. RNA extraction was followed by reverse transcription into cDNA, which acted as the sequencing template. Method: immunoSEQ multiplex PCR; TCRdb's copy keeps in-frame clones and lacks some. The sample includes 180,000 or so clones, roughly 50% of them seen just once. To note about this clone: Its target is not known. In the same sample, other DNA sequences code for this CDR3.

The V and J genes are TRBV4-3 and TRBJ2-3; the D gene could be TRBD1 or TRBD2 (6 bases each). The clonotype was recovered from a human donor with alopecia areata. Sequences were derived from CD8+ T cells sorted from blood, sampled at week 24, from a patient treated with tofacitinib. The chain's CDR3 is CASSQDPGASTDTQYF. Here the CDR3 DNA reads TGCGCCAGCAGCCAAGATCCGGGGGCAAGCACAGATACGCAGTATTTT.